The clone carrying this TCR beta chain was detected only a few times. The CDR3 is 15 amino acids. Trimming took 1 base from V and 1 from J, leaving 8 bases between them. Germline V gene data show CDR1 as SGHTA and CDR2 as FQGNSA. Isolation of PBMCs gave at least 6.5 million cells per sample. Total RNA extracted from each sample amounted to at least 6 micrograms. The data stem from a study of blood T cells in healthy people across ages. Primers used in a second PCR of roughly 6 to 12 cycles were a sample-barcoded 5' primer and a J-beta primer mix. Every sample produced at least 2.5 million CDR3-containing paired-end reads. MiXCR was run by TCRdb on the 5' RACE reads, yielding one entry per CDR3 protein. The sample gives around 800,000 distinct CDR3 sequences, 35% to 50% of which show up once; around 18% is in the top ten.

The sample was blood. This TCR was recovered from a man at least 80 years old in good health. This chain joins TRBV7-2 and TRBJ2-1; D may be TRBD1 or TRBD2 (5 bases each). Written as DNA, the CDR3 is TGTGCCAGCAGCTTAGGAGGGGTATCCTACAATGAGCAGTTCTTC. The encoded protein is CASSLGGVSYNEQFF.